This T cell receptor (beta chain) was captured in a study of cytotoxic CD8 clonotypes in ibrutinib-treated CLL. Whole-study context: Productive templates per sample averaged 255,043; productive rearrangements, just under 95,000. Broader study findings: Baseline levels of clonality went above those of age-matched healthy donors and moved with circulating CD8+ T-cell counts. Rare overall, public clonotypes shrank or held steady under therapy.

With sequencing, the targeted depth ranged from 1 in 200,000 to 1 in 1 million T cells. Produced via immunoSEQ multiplex PCR; TCRdb's table is partial and in-frame only. The sample consists of 150,000 or so clones, 80% to 90% of them appearing once. About this clone itself: The antigen remains unidentified.

Germline V CDR1 and CDR2: LGHNA, YNFKEQ. Trimming left V 4 bases short and J 0 bases short, with 13 bases between. This CDR3 comprises 16 residues. This material consisted of PBMCs, taken after 24 months of ibrutinib treatment. The source is a human donor with chronic lymphocytic leukemia. The chain uses TRBV4-2 and TRBJ1-3; D is undetermined. The CDR3 here is CASSRERLDSGNTIYF. Written as DNA, the CDR3 is TGTGCCAGCAGCCGAGAACGGCTGGACTCTGGAAACACCATATATTTT.